The present TCR beta chain was sequenced within a study of vaccination effects on CD4 cells after COVID-19. Prior to sequencing, the ViraFEST assay stimulated PBMC with viral peptide pools, which expanded the antigen-specific CD4+ T cells. Scientists isolated CD4+ T cells after an approximately 11-day culture period ended. Repertoires were generated with immunoSEQ multiplex PCR, while TCRdb's copy carries only in-frame clones and drops some. The sample includes about 54,000 clones, around 85% of them seen just once. On this clone itself: Its antigen is still unknown.

There are 14 residues in the CDR3. V was trimmed by 7 bases and J by 2 bases, leaving 12 bases between them. Germline V lookup: CDR1 MNHEY, CDR2 SVGAGI. The chain links TRBV6-5 to TRBJ2-4, with D perhaps TRBD1 (6 bases). The receptor's source is a human donor who received a COVID-19 vaccine. The sample in question was CD4+ T cells from PBMCs cultured with HCoV-229E spike peptides, obtained before COVID-19 vaccination. The chain's CDR3 is CASTLQGTKNIQYF. The CDR3 DNA reads TGTGCCAGCACCCTACAGGGTACCAAAAACATTCAGTACTTC.